This TCR beta chain was profiled in a study of blood T cells in healthy people across ages. Germline V gene data show CDR1 as SGHTA and CDR2 as FQGNSA. V was pared by 4 bases and J by 4 bases, with 17 bases between. There are 15 residues in the CDR3. The second PCR ran about 6 to 11 cycles with a sample-barcoded 5' primer and J-beta primers. A single record per CDR3 protein comes from TCRdb applying MiXCR to the 5' RACE reads. The table lists approximately 960,000 distinct CDR3 sequences, roughly 29% of them singletons. General study results and limits: Expanded clonotype changes were possibly confounded by unknown donor CMV status.

Sample donors were healthy Caucasian individuals that came from Russia, aged roughly 6 to 100. In the case of this clonotype: Its cognate antigen is unknown.

The sample was also linked to a second study, of T cells of mothers and their children. That paper adds: Roughly six children and their three healthy Caucasian mothers were the donors. The analysis detected no persistent microchimeric T cell clones.

This TCR came from a woman aged 40 to 55 in good health. The sample was blood. This sequence joins TRBV7-2 and TRBJ2-7; the D gene could be TRBD1 or TRBD2 (5 bases each). CDR3 amino acids: CASSSTRGPGYEQYF. CDR3 DNA sequence: TGTGCCAGCAGCTCCACTCGGGGCCCGGGGTACGAGCAGTACTTC.